Listed here are 27 T cell receptor beta chains from one sample, sequenced in a study of T cells in Graves' hyperthyroidism and ophthalmopathy (dated by TCRdb to the late 2010s). The library was prepared using multiplex PCR. Sequenced on an Illumina HiSeq 2000. TCR beta CDR3 regions were amplified from RNA transcripts. A first-round RT-PCR of the TCR CDR3 used the HTBI primer set with the Qiagen OneStep RT-PCR kit. TCRdb cleaned the public reads at Q25 with fastp, built clones with MiXCR and kept in-frame beta chains. Every entry covers one CDR3 protein and lists the most common genes and DNA from its rows. The sample table contains more than 550,000 distinct CDR3 sequences; only one count was recorded for roughly a sixth of them. The ten largest clones take up 15% to 17% of the sample. Material for sequencing was blood. The receptors were sampled from a man aged 45 to 65 with Graves' hyperthyroidism.

This clonotype was picked up many times. The chain joins TRBV19 to TRBJ1-3; D gene uncertain. This CDR3 comprises 13 residues. V shed 8 bases and J shed 0 bases, with 8 bases lying between them. Germline-derived CDR1 and CDR2 are LNHDA and SQIVND (reference sequence). For the CDR3, the DNA is TGTGCCAGTGACACTCGCTCTGGAAACACCATATATTTT. Protein: CASDTRSGNTIYF.

V is TRBV3-1 and J is TRBJ2-1; 7 bases align to TRBD2. CDR1 and CDR2 (germline): LGHDT, YNNKEL (reference sequence). The V and J ends lost 4 bases and 4 bases, in that order; junction bases with no gene match: 7. The CDR3 is 15 residues long. The CDR3 is CASSRDTSAYNEQFF. The CDR3 coding sequence is TGTGCCAGCAGCCGAGATACTAGCGCATACAATGAGCAGTTCTTC.

There are many counts of this clonotype. This chain links TRBV28 with TRBJ2-1; tentative D call: TRBD1 (6 bases). This CDR3 is built from 15 residues. Trimming removed 2 bases at V and 7 bases at J, with 15 bases between. Germline CDR1 MDHEN, CDR2 SYDVKM. DNA for the CDR3: TGTGCCAGCAGTTTACGGCAGGGTCAGGGGAATGAGCAGTTCTTC. Amino acids: CASSLRQGQGNEQFF. The variable domain in full, with the rest retrieved from reference TRBV28 and TRBJ2-1, is DVKVTQSSRYLVKRTGEKVFLECVQDMDHENMFWYRQDPGLGLRLIYFSYDVKMKEKGDIPEGYSVSREKKERFSLILESASTNQTSMYLCASSLRQGQGNEQFFGPGTRLTVL.

V usage is TRBV5-1 and J usage is TRBJ2-7, with 11 nucleotides matching TRBD2. CDR3 length: 15 residues. V gave up 9 bases and J gave up 1 base; unmatched junction bases: 9. CDR1 and CDR2 from the germline V gene are SGHRS and YFSETQ. The DNA for the CDR3 is TGCGCCACCACCCCTGGGACTAGCGGATCCTACGAGCAGTACTTC. It codes for CATTPGTSGSYEQYF.

V is TRBV27 and J is TRBJ1-6, with D tentatively TRBD1 (6 bases). CDR3 length equals 14 residues. Germline V CDR1 and CDR2: MNHEY, SMNVEV (reference sequence). Trimming shortened V by 6 bases and J by 12 bases, and 18 bases separated the two germline ends. CDR3 amino acids: CASSDLGTGKPLHF. In nucleotides, the CDR3 is TGTGCCAGCAGCGATTTAGGAACAGGGAAACCCCTCCACTTT.

This clonotype appeared many times. The chain is built from TRBV7-3 and TRBJ1-2; TRBD1 might be the D (5 bases). The ends were cut back, 6 bases at V and 2 bases at J, with 16 bases in the middle. CDR1 is SGHTA and CDR2 is FQGTGA in the germline V gene. This CDR3 is built from 15 residues. Here the CDR3 DNA reads TGTGCCAGCAGTCCCACCGGGACGGTGAACTATGGCTACACCTTC. This codes for CASSPTGTVNYGYTF.

This chain joins TRBV7-9 and TRBJ1-3; D ambiguous. Germline CDR1 is SEHNR and CDR2 is FQNEAQ (reference sequence). The CDR3 covers 15 residues. Trimming cost V 5 bases and J 1 base, with 12 bases left between them. The CDR3 DNA reads TGTGCCAGCAGCAATCGAGGTGATTCTGGAAACACCATATATTTT. It encodes CASSNRGDSGNTIYF.

About this clonotype: Possible read error: a much larger clone is one base away. The CDR3 loop is CTSSRYLAGGTLYNEQFF. The CDR3 DNA reads as TGTACCAGCAGCCGCTATCTAGCGGGAGGTACTCTTTACAATGAGCAGTTCTTC. V usage is TRBV14 and J usage is TRBJ2-1, with TRBD2 matching over 11 bases. The CDR3 length is 18 residues. Germline V lookup: CDR1 SGHDN, CDR2 FVKESK.

The V gene is TRBV25-1, the J gene TRBJ1-2; the D is unclear. Per the germline V gene, CDR1 is MGHDK and CDR2 is SYGVNS. The germline V and J ends were trimmed by 5 bases and 4 bases, with 11 bases remaining between them. The CDR3 spans 13 residues. The CDR3 nucleotides read TGTGCCAGCAGTACCGACTCTTTCTATGGCTACACCTTC. Its protein is CASSTDSFYGYTF.

V and J are TRBV7-9 and TRBJ1-1, with D possibly matching TRBD1 (5 bases). Per the germline V gene, CDR1 is SEHNR and CDR2 is FQNEAQ (reference sequence). There are 14 residues in the CDR3. V shed 5 bases and J shed 5 bases, with 15 bases lying between them. In DNA form, the CDR3 reads TGTGCCAGCAGCGGGGACTGGTTGGCGACTGAAGCTTTCTTT. It codes for CASSGDWLATEAFF.

This clonotype was seen repeatedly, ten times or more. The chain has TRBV28 and TRBJ2-7; no reliable D call. The CDR3 is 14 residues long. Trimming took off 6 bases at V and 3 bases at J, with 15 bases between the two ends. Germline values: CDR1 MDHEN, CDR2 SYDVKM. CDR3 DNA: TGTGCCAGCAGGCCCCCCTTAGCTTACTACGAGCAGTACTTC. Its protein is CASRPPLAYYEQYF. Drawing the rest from reference TRBV28 and TRBJ2-7, the complete variable domain is DVKVTQSSRYLVKRTGEKVFLECVQDMDHENMFWYRQDPGLGLRLIYFSYDVKMKEKGDIPEGYSVSREKKERFSLILESASTNQTSMYLCASRPPLAYYEQYFGPGTRLTVT.

Ten or more counts support this clonotype. V is TRBV6-5 and J is TRBJ2-5; 7 nucleotides agree with TRBD2. The germline gives CDR1 MNHEY, CDR2 SVGAGI. V lost 2 bases, J lost 4 bases, and 10 bases stayed unmatched. This CDR3 region has 16 residues. Here the CDR3 reads CASSYGLEGSGETQYF. For the CDR3, the DNA is TGTGCCAGCAGTTACGGACTAGAGGGATCCGGAGAGACCCAGTACTTC.

The chain combines TRBV6-1 with TRBJ2-4; D perhaps matches TRBD1 (6 bases). CDR3 length equals 14 residues. Trimming pared 5 bases from V and 6 bases from J, leaving 14 bases between. The germline CDR1 and CDR2 sequences are MNHNS and SASEGT. Here the CDR3 DNA reads TGTGCCAGCAGTTCCCCGGGACACCGAAACATTCAGTACTTC. It is translated as CASSSPGHRNIQYF.

V is TRBV6-1 and J is TRBJ2-7; 7 bases line up with TRBD1. Germline CDR1 and CDR2: MNHNS and SASEGT. This CDR3 has 16 residues. The J segment lost 4 bases and the V segment lost 5 bases, leaving 14 bases of the junction unmatched. DNA for the CDR3: TGTGCCAGCAGTCCCATAAGCCCGGGACAGAAATACGAGCAGTACTTC. It encodes CASSPISPGQKYEQYF.

This clonotype appeared many times. This chain connects TRBV28 to TRBJ2-7; D is undetermined. Germline V gives CDR1 MDHEN, CDR2 SYDVKM. Trimming cost V 7 bases and J 7 bases, with 14 bases left between them. CDR3 length equals 12 residues. CDR3 amino acids: CASTTGLGEQYF. DNA of the CDR3: TGTGCCAGCACAACGGGCTTGGGGGAGCAGTACTTC. The full variable domain, rest sourced from reference TRBV28 and TRBJ2-7, is DVKVTQSSRYLVKRTGEKVFLECVQDMDHENMFWYRQDPGLGLRLIYFSYDVKMKEKGDIPEGYSVSREKKERFSLILESASTNQTSMYLCASTTGLGEQYFGPGTRLTVT.

There are many counts of this clonotype. The CDR3 sequence is CSARVVGGGPSYEQFF. The CDR3 bases are TGCAGTGCTAGAGTGGTAGGGGGAGGGCCGTCCTATGAGCAGTTCTTC. The rearrangement uses TRBV20-1 and TRBJ2-1; a weak D match, TRBD2 (7 bases). V lost 1 base and J lost 8, with 21 bases in between. This CDR3 contains 16 residues. CDR1 is DFQATT and CDR2 is SNEGSKA in the germline V gene (reference sequence).

The CDR3 DNA is TGTGCCAGCAGCGCGGTTCTAGAGAACACTGAAGCTTTCTTT. This gives the protein CASSAVLENTEAFF. V usage is TRBV7-9 and J usage is TRBJ1-1; D is uncertain. Germline V gene data show CDR1 as SEHNR and CDR2 as FQNEAQ (reference sequence). The CDR3 totals 14 residues. Between the trimmed V and J ends, which lost 5 bases and 1 base, there was a span of 11 bases.

This clonotype occurred a few times. Germline and junction disagree at one end, which may indicate a read error. The chain couples TRBV15 to TRBJ1-3; TRBD1 matches at 7 bases. Germline V gene data show CDR1 as LNHNV and CDR2 as YYDKDF (reference sequence). This CDR3 comprises 16 residues. The CDR3 nucleotides read TGTGCCGCCAGCGGGCGACAGGGACTCTCTGGAAACACCATATATTTT. Amino acids: CAASGRQGLSGNTIYF.

V is TRBV7-2 and J is TRBJ2-5, with 7 nucleotides matching TRBD2. The CDR3 contains 19 residues. The germline gives CDR1 SGHTA, CDR2 FQGNSA. V dropped 4 bases and J dropped 5; count of bases not matched to a gene: 22. The CDR3 nucleotides are TGTGCCAGCAGCTGGGGCCTTACTAGCGTTCAACCCCTCCGGGAGACCCAGTACTTC. It codes for CASSWGLTSVQPLRETQYF.

The chain links TRBV9 to TRBJ2-5; D is uncertain. Germline loops: CDR1 SGDLS, CDR2 YYNGEE. V lost 6 bases and J lost 7, with 13 bases in between. The CDR3 totals 12 residues. The CDR3 loop reads CASNNLSGTQYF. The CDR3 DNA sequence: TGTGCCAGCAATAACCTTAGTGGGACCCAGTACTTC.

Many counts were recorded for this clonotype. The V and J genes are TRBV5-1 and TRBJ2-3; D gene unclear. The CDR3 is 14 residues long. V lost 2 bases and J lost 2, with 9 bases in between. Per the germline V gene, CDR1 is SGHRS and CDR2 is YFSETQ. The chain's CDR3 is CASSLRYSTDTQYF. CDR3 sequence (DNA): TGCGCCAGCAGCTTACGCTACTCCACAGATACGCAGTATTTT.

There are many counts of this clonotype. The CDR3 bases are TGTGCCAGCAGTGTTGGGACGGAATATGGCTACACCTTC. Its protein product is CASSVGTEYGYTF. The V gene is TRBV2, the J gene TRBJ1-2; TRBD1 is a possible D gene (5 bases). Trimming shortened V by 4 bases and J by 5 bases, and 11 bases separated the two germline ends. CDR1 is SNHLY and CDR2 is FYNNEI in the germline V gene. The CDR3 has 13 amino acids.

There are many counts of this clonotype. CDR3 coding DNA: TGTGCCAGCAGCCAAGATTCCGGAACCCAAGAGACCCAGTACTTC. Encoded protein: CASSQDSGTQETQYF. The J gene is TRBJ2-5, the V gene TRBV3-1, with unresolved D. Trimming left V 0 bases short and J 1 base short, with 9 bases between. The CDR3 is 15 residues long. The germline gives CDR1 LGHDT, CDR2 YNNKEL (reference sequence).

Regarding this clonotype: One junction end disagrees with the germline gene, perhaps due to a read error. This chain connects TRBV7-9 to TRBJ2-6; tentative D call: TRBD2 (6 bases). Germline V lookup: CDR1 SEHNR, CDR2 FQNEAQ (reference sequence). CDR3 length: 15 amino acids. CDR3 bases: TGTGCCAGAAGTGGTGGGGGGACTGGGGCCAACGTACTGACTTTC. Translating gives CARSGGGTGANVLTF.

J is TRBJ1-1 and V is TRBV3-1; tentative D call: TRBD1 (5 bases). Trimming stripped 2 bases from V and 6 bases from J, with 10 bases between. This CDR3 has 13 residues. Germline values: CDR1 LGHDT, CDR2 YNNKEL (reference sequence). CDR3 DNA: TGTGCCAGCAGCCAACTTGGGGGGTCTGAAGCTTTCTTT. It specifies CASSQLGGSEAFF.

Notes on this clonotype: At one boundary the junction diverges from the germline segment, which might be a read error. This chain connects TRBV27 to TRBJ2-1; D gene ambiguous. This CDR3 comprises 15 residues. The germline V gene has CDR1 MNHEY and CDR2 SMNVEV (reference sequence). CDR3 loop: CASSNYWMSYNEQLF. For the CDR3, the DNA is TGTGCCAGCAGTAATTACTGGATGTCCTACAATGAGCAGCTCTTC.

This chain joins TRBV5-1 and TRBJ2-3; 14 bases align to TRBD2. In germline, CDR1 is SGHRS, CDR2 YFSETQ. This CDR3 has 16 residues. Losses at the gene ends were 3 bases for V and 6 bases for J; bases not matched to a gene: 6. The CDR3 region has the DNA TGCGCCAGCAGCTACAGACTAGCGGGAGGGCACGATACGCAGTATTTT. As protein: CASSYRLAGGHDTQYF.